The clone carrying this TCR beta chain came up a few times. Its specificity is not known. The V end was cut by 5 bases, the J end by 2 bases, with 13 bases between. The CDR3 runs 15 residues. Germline V gene sequence: CDR1 SEHNR, CDR2 FQNEAQ (reference sequence). This entry comes from a study of identical twins. Findings and caveats of the study: Surplus twin overlap in beta out-of-frame sequences was less pronounced.

Each CDR3 protein is one row after TCRdb ran MiXCR on the 5' RACE reads. The sample lists more than 1.5 million distinct CDR3 sequences; about 30% were seen once. This chain connects TRBV7-9 to TRBJ1-5, with TRBD1 as a possible D gene (5 bases). The sequence was collected from a newborn girl in good health. Sequences were obtained from cord blood. The CDR3 bases are TGTGCCAGCAGCCAGACAGCTAGGGGCAATCAGCCCCAGCATTTT. Encoded protein: CASSQTARGNQPQHF.